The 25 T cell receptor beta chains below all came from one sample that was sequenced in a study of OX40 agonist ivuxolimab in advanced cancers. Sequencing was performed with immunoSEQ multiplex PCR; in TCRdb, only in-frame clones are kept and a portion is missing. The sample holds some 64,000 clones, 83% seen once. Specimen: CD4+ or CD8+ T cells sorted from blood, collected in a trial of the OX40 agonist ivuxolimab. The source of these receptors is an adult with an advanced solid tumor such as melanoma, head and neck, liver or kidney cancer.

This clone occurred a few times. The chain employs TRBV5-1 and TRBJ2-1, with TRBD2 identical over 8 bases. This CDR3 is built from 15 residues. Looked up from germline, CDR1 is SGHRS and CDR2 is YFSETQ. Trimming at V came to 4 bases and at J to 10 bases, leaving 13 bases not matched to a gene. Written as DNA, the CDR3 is TGCGCCAGCAGCCCAGCGGGAGAGGCGGGTAAAGAGCAGTTCTTC. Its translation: CASSPAGEAGKEQFF.

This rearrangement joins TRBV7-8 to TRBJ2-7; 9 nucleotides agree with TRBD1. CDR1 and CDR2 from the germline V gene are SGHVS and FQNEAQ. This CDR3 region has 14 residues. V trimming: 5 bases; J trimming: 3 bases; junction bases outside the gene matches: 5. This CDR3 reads CASSLTGGHYEQYF. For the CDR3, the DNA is TGTGCCAGCAGCCTAACAGGGGGCCACTACGAGCAGTACTTC.

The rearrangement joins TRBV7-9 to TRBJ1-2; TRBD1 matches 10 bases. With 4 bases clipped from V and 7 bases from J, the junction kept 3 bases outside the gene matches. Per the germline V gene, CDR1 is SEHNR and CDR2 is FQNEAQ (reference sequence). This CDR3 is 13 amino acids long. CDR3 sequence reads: CASSSGQGVGYTF. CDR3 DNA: TGTGCCAGCAGCTCCGGACAGGGGGTTGGCTACACCTTC.

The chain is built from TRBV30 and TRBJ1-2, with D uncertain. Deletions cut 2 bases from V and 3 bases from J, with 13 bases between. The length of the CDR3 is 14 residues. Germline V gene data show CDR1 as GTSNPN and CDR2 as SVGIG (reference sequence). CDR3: CAWSSGQVYYGYTF. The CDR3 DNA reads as TGTGCCTGGAGTTCAGGTCAAGTTTACTATGGCTACACCTTC.

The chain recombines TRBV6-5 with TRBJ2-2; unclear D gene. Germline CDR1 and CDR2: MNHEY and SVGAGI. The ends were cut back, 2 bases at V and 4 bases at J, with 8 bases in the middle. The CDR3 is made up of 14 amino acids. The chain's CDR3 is CASSYRKFTGELFF. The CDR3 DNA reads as TGTGCCAGCAGTTACAGAAAATTCACCGGGGAGCTGTTTTTT.

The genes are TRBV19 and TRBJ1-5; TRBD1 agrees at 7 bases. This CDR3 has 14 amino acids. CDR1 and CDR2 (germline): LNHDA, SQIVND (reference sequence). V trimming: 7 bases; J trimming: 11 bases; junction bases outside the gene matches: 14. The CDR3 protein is CASTHRGLHVAQHF. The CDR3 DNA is TGTGCCAGTACACACAGGGGACTCCATGTAGCCCAGCATTTT.

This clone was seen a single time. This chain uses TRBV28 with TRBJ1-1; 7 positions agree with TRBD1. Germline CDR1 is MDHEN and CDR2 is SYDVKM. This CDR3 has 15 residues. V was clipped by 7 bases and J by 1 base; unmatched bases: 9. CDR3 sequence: CASTGTEKQNTEAFF. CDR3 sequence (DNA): TGTGCCAGCACTGGGACAGAGAAGCAGAACACTGAAGCTTTCTTT.

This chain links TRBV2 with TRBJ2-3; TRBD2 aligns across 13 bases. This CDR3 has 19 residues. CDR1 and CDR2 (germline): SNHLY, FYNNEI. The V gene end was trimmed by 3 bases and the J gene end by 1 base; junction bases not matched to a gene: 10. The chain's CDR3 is CASSDTSGRVRGGTDTQYF. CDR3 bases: TGTGCCAGCAGTGATACTAGCGGGAGGGTAAGAGGGGGCACAGATACGCAGTATTTT.

CDR3 nucleotides: TGTGCCAGTAGTATCGGGACAGGGGGCACCGGGGAGCTGTTTTTT. Its protein is CASSIGTGGTGELFF. The chain has TRBV19 and TRBJ2-2; 11 nucleotides agree with TRBD1. V trimming: 3 bases; J trimming: 4 bases; junction bases outside the gene matches: 1. The CDR3 has 15 residues. Germline V CDR1 and CDR2: LNHDA, SQIVND (reference sequence).

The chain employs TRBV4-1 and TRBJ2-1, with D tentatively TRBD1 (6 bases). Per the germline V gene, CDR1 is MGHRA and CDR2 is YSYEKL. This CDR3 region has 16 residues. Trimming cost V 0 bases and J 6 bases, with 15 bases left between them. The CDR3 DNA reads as TGCGCCAGCAGCCAAGATAGTGGGACATTCATCAATGAGCAGTTCTTC. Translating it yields CASSQDSGTFINEQFF.

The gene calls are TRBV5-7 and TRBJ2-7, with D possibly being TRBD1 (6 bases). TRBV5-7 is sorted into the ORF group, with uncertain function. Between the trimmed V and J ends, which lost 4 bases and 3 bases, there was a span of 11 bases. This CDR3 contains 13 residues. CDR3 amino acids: CASSPRTDYEQYF. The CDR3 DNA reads TGTGCCAGCAGCCCCCGGACAGACTACGAGCAGTACTTC.

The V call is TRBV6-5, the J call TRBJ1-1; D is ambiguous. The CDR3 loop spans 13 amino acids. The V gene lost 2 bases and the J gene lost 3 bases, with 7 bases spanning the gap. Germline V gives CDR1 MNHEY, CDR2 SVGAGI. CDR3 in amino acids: CASSYTTDTEAFF. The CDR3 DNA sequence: TGTGCCAGCAGTTACACTACGGACACTGAAGCTTTCTTT.

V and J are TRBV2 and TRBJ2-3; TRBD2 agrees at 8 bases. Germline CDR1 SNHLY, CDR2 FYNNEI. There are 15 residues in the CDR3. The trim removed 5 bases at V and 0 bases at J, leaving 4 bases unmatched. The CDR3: CASSSSGFSTDTQYF. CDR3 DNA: TGTGCCAGCAGTTCTAGCGGGTTTAGCACAGATACGCAGTATTTT.

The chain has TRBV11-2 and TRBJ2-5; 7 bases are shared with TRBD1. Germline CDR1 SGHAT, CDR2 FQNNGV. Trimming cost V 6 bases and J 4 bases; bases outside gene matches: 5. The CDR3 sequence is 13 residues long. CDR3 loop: CASSDRVGETQYF. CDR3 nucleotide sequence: TGTGCCAGCAGTGACAGGGTAGGAGAGACCCAGTACTTC.

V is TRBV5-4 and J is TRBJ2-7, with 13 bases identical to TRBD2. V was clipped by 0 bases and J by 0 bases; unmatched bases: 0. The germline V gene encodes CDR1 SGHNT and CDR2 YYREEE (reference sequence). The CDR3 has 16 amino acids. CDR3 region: CASSLGLAGGSYEQYF. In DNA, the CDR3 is TGTGCCAGCAGCTTGGGACTAGCGGGAGGCTCCTACGAGCAGTACTTC.

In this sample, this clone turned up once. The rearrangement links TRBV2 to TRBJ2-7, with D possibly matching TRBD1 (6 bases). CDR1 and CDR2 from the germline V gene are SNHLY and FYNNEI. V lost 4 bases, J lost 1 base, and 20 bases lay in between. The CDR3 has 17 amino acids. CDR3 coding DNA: TGTGCCAGCAGTGCCCCCTATCGACAGGTCGGGTCCTACGAGCAGTACTTC. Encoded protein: CASSAPYRQVGSYEQYF.

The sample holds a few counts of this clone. This chain's CDR3 is CASSESGTSQPQHF. In DNA form, the CDR3 reads TGTGCCAGCAGTGAATCAGGGACCTCTCAGCCCCAGCATTTT. The chain carries TRBV6-1 and TRBJ1-5; the D gene is possibly TRBD1 (5 bases). Germline V CDR1 and CDR2: MNHNS, SASEGT. Trimming removed 2 bases at V and 6 bases at J, with 11 bases between. The CDR3 spans 14 residues.

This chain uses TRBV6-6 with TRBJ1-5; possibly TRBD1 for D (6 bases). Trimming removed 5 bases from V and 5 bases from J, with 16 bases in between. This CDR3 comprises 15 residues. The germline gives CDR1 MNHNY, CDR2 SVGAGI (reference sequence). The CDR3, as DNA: TGTGCCAGCAGTCAGACAGGCTCCCCGGATCAGCCCCAGCATTTT. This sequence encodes CASSQTGSPDQPQHF.

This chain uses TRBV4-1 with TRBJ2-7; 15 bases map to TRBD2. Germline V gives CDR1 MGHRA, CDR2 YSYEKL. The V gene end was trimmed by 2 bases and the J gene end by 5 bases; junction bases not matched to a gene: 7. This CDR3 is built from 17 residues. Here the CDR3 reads CASSQLGLAGGRNEQYF. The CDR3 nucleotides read TGCGCCAGCAGCCAACTTGGACTAGCGGGAGGGAGGAACGAGCAGTACTTC.

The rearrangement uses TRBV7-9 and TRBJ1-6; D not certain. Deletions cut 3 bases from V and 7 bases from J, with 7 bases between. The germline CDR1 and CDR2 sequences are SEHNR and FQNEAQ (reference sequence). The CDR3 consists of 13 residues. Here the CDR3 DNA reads TGTGCCAGCAGCTTGGGTTCCAATTCACCCCTCCACTTT. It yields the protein CASSLGSNSPLHF.

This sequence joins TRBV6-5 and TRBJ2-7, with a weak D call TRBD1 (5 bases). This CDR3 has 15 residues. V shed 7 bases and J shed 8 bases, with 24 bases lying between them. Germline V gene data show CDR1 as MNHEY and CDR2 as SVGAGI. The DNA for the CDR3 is TGTGCCAGCAATACAGGCCTTATACCCACGAAGCAGCAGTACTTC. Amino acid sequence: CASNTGLIPTKQQYF.

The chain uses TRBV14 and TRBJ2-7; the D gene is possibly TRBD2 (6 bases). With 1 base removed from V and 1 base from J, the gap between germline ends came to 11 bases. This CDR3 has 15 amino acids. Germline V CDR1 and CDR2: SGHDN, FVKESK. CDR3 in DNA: TGTGCCAGCAGCCAAGGACACGGAGGGTCCTACGAGCAGTACTTC. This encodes CASSQGHGGSYEQYF.

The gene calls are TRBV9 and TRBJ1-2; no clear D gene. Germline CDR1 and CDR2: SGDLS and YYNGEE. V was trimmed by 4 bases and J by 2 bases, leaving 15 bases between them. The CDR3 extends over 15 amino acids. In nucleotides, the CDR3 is TGTGCCAGCAGCTTAGGAGCGAGGGTCAACTATGGCTACACCTTC. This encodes CASSLGARVNYGYTF.

The CDR3 region has the DNA TGTGCCAGTGGCGTCGGGACTAGCGGGACGGGTGAGCAGTTCTTC. Amino acids: CASGVGTSGTGEQFF. J is TRBJ2-1 and V is TRBV19; 13 positions agree with TRBD2. In germline, CDR1 is LNHDA, CDR2 SQIVND (reference sequence). V dropped 8 bases and J dropped 9; count of bases not matched to a gene: 10. This CDR3 spans 15 amino acids.

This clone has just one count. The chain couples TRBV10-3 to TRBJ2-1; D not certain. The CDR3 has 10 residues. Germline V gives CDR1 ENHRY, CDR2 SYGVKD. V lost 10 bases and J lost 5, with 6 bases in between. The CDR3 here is CATKDNEQFF. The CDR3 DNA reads TGTGCCACGAAGGACAATGAGCAGTTCTTC.